Shown below are 26 T cell receptor beta chains from a single sample sequenced in a study of T cell repertoires in cytomegalovirus infection (dated by TCRdb to about 2019). Which antigens these TCRs recognize remains unknown. These reads were obtained on an Illumina HiSeq 1500. The public sequencing data were trimmed at Q25 with fastp and processed into clonotypes with MiXCR by TCRdb, which kept only in-frame beta chains. All rows with the same CDR3 protein become a single entry with the most common DNA and genes. The sample table shows roughly 800,000 distinct CDR3 sequences, and 29% are seen once. The biggest ten clones account for roughly 13% of the sample. The label giving this sample's treatment or condition can be read as: in vitro stimulation with specific CMV peptide epitopes to enrich CMV-specific T cells. The source was cultured CD8+ T cells from PBMCs, collected from culture after CMV antigen stimulation. Receptors originate from a human donor in good health (CMV status not recorded). Some clones in this sample may be carry-over from other donors' samples.

The chain recombines TRBV7-3 with TRBJ2-7; no clear D. The V gene lost 5 bases and the J gene lost 0 bases, with 11 bases spanning the gap. This CDR3 has 14 residues. Germline V gene sequence: CDR1 SGHTA, CDR2 FQGTGA. CDR3 in DNA: TGTGCCAGCAGCCCCCTCCTGGGCTCCTACGAGCAGTACGTC. Protein product: CASSPLLGSYEQYV.

The rearrangement joins TRBV25-1 to TRBJ2-2, with TRBD1 as a possible D gene (5 bases). In germline, CDR1 is MGHDK, CDR2 SYGVNS. The CDR3 has 15 amino acids. V was trimmed by 4 bases and J by 8 bases, leaving 17 bases between them. The CDR3 sequence is CASSGIHRSPGELFF. The CDR3 DNA reads as TGTGCCAGCAGTGGGATACACAGGTCACCGGGGGAGCTGTTTTTT.

The rearrangement links TRBV15 to TRBJ2-3, with TRBD2 as a possible D gene (5 bases). V was clipped by 5 bases and J by 0 bases, with 9 bases between them. Germline CDR1 and CDR2: LNHNV and YYDKDF (reference sequence). The CDR3 is made up of 14 amino acids. Here the CDR3 reads CATSLDFSTDTQYF. Written as DNA, the CDR3 is TGTGCCACCAGCCTGGACTTTAGCACAGATACGCAGTATTTT.

This clonotype was detected a few times. The chain joins TRBV7-6 to TRBJ1-2; D is unresolved. The V gene's germline CDR1 is SGHVS and CDR2 FNYEAQ. This CDR3 spans 14 amino acids. The ends were cut back, 1 base at V and 6 bases at J, with 12 bases in the middle. The CDR3 DNA is TGTGCCAGCAGCTTAGATTTTCGGGCGGATGGCTACACCTTC. Translating it yields CASSLDFRADGYTF.

The chain couples TRBV9 to TRBJ1-3; 7 positions match TRBD1. The trim removed 6 bases at V and 0 bases at J, leaving 9 bases unmatched. Germline V CDR1 and CDR2: SGDLS, YYNGEE. The CDR3 contains 16 residues. CDR3 coding DNA: TGTGCCAGCAACAGACAGGGTTGGGTCTCTGGAAACACCATATATTTT. Its translation is CASNRQGWVSGNTIYF.

The rearrangement joins TRBV12-3 or TRBV12-4 to TRBJ2-7; D not resolved. V was trimmed by 6 bases and J by 4 bases, leaving 13 bases between them. CDR3 length equals 13 residues. This chain's CDR3 is CASSRNTLYEQYF. CDR3 nucleotides: TGTGCCAGCAGCCGAAACACTTTATACGAGCAGTACTTC.

This chain connects TRBV20-1 to TRBJ2-1; TRBD1 matches 7 bases. This CDR3 comprises 16 residues. Germline V gene sequence: CDR1 DFQATT, CDR2 SNEGSKA (reference sequence). After removal of 3 bases from V and 3 bases from J, the junction contained 11 bases not matched to a gene. CDR3 loop: CSASQTGRGNYNEQFF. The CDR3 region has the DNA TGCAGTGCTAGCCAGACAGGGCGTGGGAACTACAATGAGCAGTTCTTC.

The chain links TRBV2 to TRBJ2-2; D is unresolved. Trimming removed 8 bases at V and 6 bases at J, with 10 bases between. Looked up from germline, CDR1 is SNHLY and CDR2 is FYNNEI. This CDR3 comprises 12 residues. Here the CDR3 reads CASFKFSGELFF. Written as DNA, the CDR3 is TGTGCCAGCTTTAAGTTTTCCGGGGAGCTGTTTTTT. The full variable domain, rest sourced from reference TRBV2 and TRBJ2-2, is EPEVTQTPSHQVTQMGQEVILRCVPISNHLYFYWYRQILGQKVEFLVSFYNNEISEKSEIFDDQFSVERPDGSNFTLKIRSTKLEDSAMYFCASFKFSGELFFGEGSRLTVL.

Only a few counts were recorded for this clonotype. The rearrangement links TRBV20-1 to TRBJ2-7; TRBD2 matches 8 bases. Per the germline V gene, CDR1 is DFQATT and CDR2 is SNEGSKA (reference sequence). The CDR3 contains 16 residues. Unmatched junction bases numbered 10, after V lost 0 bases and J lost 3 bases. The CDR3 is CSARDPEERGIYEQYF. In DNA form, the CDR3 reads TGCAGTGCTAGAGACCCCGAGGAGCGGGGGATCTACGAGCAGTACTTC.

The chain is built from TRBV7-6 and TRBJ2-5; 9 nucleotides align to TRBD2. CDR1 is SGHVS and CDR2 is FNYEAQ in the germline V gene. Losses at the gene ends were 5 bases for V and 5 bases for J; bases not matched to a gene: 15. The CDR3 length is 17 residues. The CDR3 loop reads CASSPPAGGPRWETQYF. The CDR3 coding sequence is TGTGCCAGCAGCCCCCCTGCGGGGGGGCCAAGGTGGGAGACCCAGTACTTC.

With respect to this clonotype: Relative to the germline gene, one junction end is altered; a read error may explain this. The rearrangement uses TRBV5-3 and TRBJ1-3; no clear D. TRBV5-3 is recorded as an ORF, its role being uncertain. The CDR3 is 15 residues long. The CDR3 DNA is TGTGCCAGCAGCTTGAAGAGGGAATATGAAAACACCATATATTTT. This sequence encodes CASSLKREYENTIYF.

This clonotype occurred a few times. CDR3 bases: TGTGCCAGCAGTTACTCGTACAAGGGCCCTGAAGCTTTCTTT. The encoded protein is CASSYSYKGPEAFF. J is TRBJ1-1 and V is TRBV6-2 or TRBV6-3; D is ambiguous. Deletions cut 0 bases from V and 6 bases from J, with 11 bases between. Per the germline V gene, CDR1 is MNHEY and CDR2 is SVGEGT. The CDR3 has 14 amino acids.

This clonotype has more than one count but fewer than ten. The chain links TRBV19 to TRBJ1-2; D is unresolved. The germline V gene has CDR1 LNHDA and CDR2 SQIVND (reference sequence). V was cut by 8 bases and J by 5 bases, with 18 bases left in between. This CDR3 has 14 residues. The CDR3 loop is CASLGPNEVYGYTF. The CDR3, as DNA: TGTGCCAGTCTCGGACCGAACGAGGTATATGGCTACACCTTC.

This chain joins TRBV9 and TRBJ2-5; 7 bases fit TRBD1. In germline, CDR1 is SGDLS, CDR2 YYNGEE. After removal of 3 bases from V and 4 bases from J, the junction contained 12 bases not matched to a gene. This CDR3 is 16 amino acids long. This CDR3 reads CASSDGTATNLETQYF. The CDR3 DNA follows: TGTGCCAGCAGCGACGGGACAGCAACTAACCTAGAGACCCAGTACTTC.

This clonotype was seen at least ten times. This sequence joins TRBV12-5 and TRBJ1-1, with D unresolved. V was pared by 5 bases and J by 1 base, with 5 bases between. Germline CDR1 and CDR2: LGHNT and FRNRAP. There are 12 residues in the CDR3. The CDR3 DNA follows: TGTGCTAGTGGTCGGGGGAACACTGAAGCTTTCTTT. Its protein is CASGRGNTEAFF. Combining the CDR3 with reference TRBV12-5 and TRBJ1-1 gives the whole variable domain DARVTQTPRHKVTEMGQEVTMRCQPILGHNTVFWYRQTMMQGLELLAYFRNRAPLDDSGMPKDRFSAEMPDATLATLKIQPSEPRDSAVYFCASGRGNTEAFFGQGTRLTVV.

This clonotype was counted a few times. This chain uses TRBV11-3 with TRBJ1-1; a weak D match, TRBD1 (6 bases). Germline assignment: CDR1 SGHNT and CDR2 YENEEA. CDR3 size: 13 residues. Trimming shortened V by 3 bases and J by 7 bases, and 12 bases separated the two germline ends. CDR3 nucleotides: TGTGCCAGCAGCTTCGGGGGGCTAGGTGAAGCTTTCTTT. This encodes CASSFGGLGEAFF.

The genes are TRBV5-5 and TRBJ2-7, with D possibly TRBD2 on 7 matching bases. Germline CDR1 and CDR2: SGHKS and YYEKEE (reference sequence). The CDR3 is 15 residues long. Trimming removed 1 base at V and 2 bases at J, with 13 bases between. This CDR3 reads CASSLYRGAAYEQYV. The CDR3 DNA follows: TGTGCCAGCAGCTTGTATCGGGGGGCCGCCTACGAGCAGTACGTC.

The V call is TRBV28, the J call TRBJ1-2; D call uncertain. CDR1 and CDR2 (germline): MDHEN, SYDVKM. The CDR3 is made up of 13 amino acids. The germline V and J ends were trimmed by 7 bases and 7 bases, with 16 bases remaining between them. CDR3 sequence reads: CASTHRPSPGYTF. The CDR3 DNA is TGTGCCAGCACCCACCGACCTTCTCCTGGCTACACCTTC.

This clonotype came up a few times. The V gene is TRBV9, the J gene TRBJ2-5; TRBD2 agrees at 11 bases. CDR1 and CDR2 from the germline V gene are SGDLS and YYNGEE. The CDR3 consists of 17 residues. V was clipped by 1 base and J by 5 bases; unmatched bases: 10. CDR3 protein: CASSVTGTSGMKETQYF. CDR3 coding DNA: TGTGCCAGCAGCGTAACCGGGACTAGCGGCATGAAGGAGACCCAGTACTTC.

This chain joins TRBV12-3 or TRBV12-4 and TRBJ1-3; D is uncertain. Trimming cost V 6 bases and J 7 bases, with 19 bases left between them. The CDR3 consists of 15 residues. The CDR3 DNA follows: TGTGCCAGCAGCCCGCCCGGGTACCTTAAGAACACCATATATTTT. Translated: CASSPPGYLKNTIYF.

This clonotype was picked up a small number of times. The chain uses TRBV4-2 and TRBJ2-1; D is unresolved. Deletions cut 1 base from V and 0 bases from J, with 10 bases between. The CDR3 sequence is 16 residues long. Per germline, CDR1 LGHNA and CDR2 YNFKEQ. The CDR3 protein is CASSQAAATSYNEQFF. In DNA, the CDR3 is TGTGCCAGCAGCCAAGCGGCCGCGACCTCCTACAATGAGCAGTTCTTC.

The chain uses TRBV4-3 and TRBJ2-1; 9 positions agree with TRBD2. This CDR3 contains 17 residues. V shed 0 bases, J shed 2 bases, and the junction held 5 bases outside the gene matches. CDR1 is LGHNA and CDR2 is YSLEER in the germline V gene. CDR3 sequence (DNA): TGCGCCAGCAGCCAAGAGTTTAGCGGGGGTCCCTACAATGAGCAGTTCTTC. Protein: CASSQEFSGGPYNEQFF.

CDR3 nucleotides: TGTGCCAGTAGCATTACAGGGAGGGACTACAATGAGCAGTTCTTC. The encoded protein is CASSITGRDYNEQFF. The rearrangement joins TRBV19 to TRBJ2-1, with TRBD2 as a possible D gene (7 bases). Per germline, CDR1 LNHDA and CDR2 SQIVND (reference sequence). The CDR3 sequence is 15 residues long. The germline V and J ends were trimmed by 6 bases and 3 bases, with 15 bases remaining between them.

V gene TRBV7-9 combines with J gene TRBJ1-6; a possible D gene is TRBD1 (6 bases). Germline V gives CDR1 SEHNR, CDR2 FQNEAQ (reference sequence). The ends were cut back, 5 bases at V and 11 bases at J, with 16 bases in the middle. The CDR3 runs to 14 residues. The CDR3 DNA reads TGTGCCAGCAGCCCGGAGGGGGGTATACCACCCCTCCACTTT. Its protein product is CASSPEGGIPPLHF. The full variable domain, with the rest looked up from reference TRBV7-9 and TRBJ1-6, is DTGVSQNPRHKITKRGQNVTFRCDPISEHNRLYWYRQTLGQGPEFLTYFQNEAQLEKSRLLSDRFSAERPKGSFSTLEIQRTEQGDSAMYLCASSPEGGIPPLHFGNGTRLTVT.

This clonotype came up a few times. One junction end does not reproduce the germline sequence, and a read error may be involved. The rearrangement joins TRBV10-2 to TRBJ2-7; no clear D gene. The germline CDR1 and CDR2 sequences are WSHSY and SAAADI. CDR3 size: 11 residues. Written as DNA, the CDR3 is TGCGCCTGCAGAGGACCCTACGAGCAGTACTTC. Amino acids: CACRGPYEQYF.

This clonotype was seen a few times. This chain uses TRBV11-1 with TRBJ1-6; D gene unclear. With 0 bases removed from V and 9 bases from J, the gap between germline ends came to 6 bases. Germline V lookup: CDR1 SGHAT, CDR2 FQDESV (reference sequence). The CDR3 is 13 residues long. In nucleotides, the CDR3 is TGTGCCAGCAGCTTAGCGAAGAGTTCACCCCTCCACTTT. Translation: CASSLAKSSPLHF.